This T cell receptor beta chain was documented in a study of blood T cell repertoires in COVID-19. Study background: Collection of acute and convalescent COVID-19 samples took place in the United States, Italy and Spain.

The CDR3 contains 17 residues. Germline V gives CDR1 SGDLS, CDR2 YYNGEE. Losses at the gene ends were 4 bases for V and 1 base for J; bases not matched to a gene: 9. Sequencing was performed with immunoSEQ multiplex PCR; in TCRdb, only in-frame clones are kept and a portion is missing. Among around 60,000 clones listed, approximately 92% were seen once. The clonotype comes from a man aged 50-59 years with active COVID-19. Sequencing was done on a sample of peripheral blood. The genes are TRBV9 and TRBJ1-3, with 9 bases matching TRBD1. This chain's CDR3 is CASSPAGTGWSGNTIYF. Written as DNA, the CDR3 is TGTGCCAGCAGCCCCGCCGGGACAGGGTGGTCTGGAAACACCATATATTTT.